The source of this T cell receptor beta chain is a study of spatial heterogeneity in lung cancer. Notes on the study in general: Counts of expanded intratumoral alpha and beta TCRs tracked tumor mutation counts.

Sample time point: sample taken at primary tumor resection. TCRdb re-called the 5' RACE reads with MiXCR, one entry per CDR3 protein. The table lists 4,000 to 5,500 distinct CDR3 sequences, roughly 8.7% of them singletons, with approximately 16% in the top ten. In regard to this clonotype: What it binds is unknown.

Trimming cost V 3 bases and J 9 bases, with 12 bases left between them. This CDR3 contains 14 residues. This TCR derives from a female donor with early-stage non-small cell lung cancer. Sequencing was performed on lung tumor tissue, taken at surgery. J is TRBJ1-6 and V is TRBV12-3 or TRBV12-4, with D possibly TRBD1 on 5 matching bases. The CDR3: CASSLGVGSSPLHF. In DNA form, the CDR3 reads TGTGCCAGCAGTTTGGGGGTGGGAAGTTCACCCCTCCACTTT.